The 27 T cell receptor beta chains below were found in one sample sequenced in a study of OX40 agonist ivuxolimab in advanced cancers. The repertoire was sequenced with immunoSEQ multiplex PCR; TCRdb's copy has only in-frame clones and lacks some. Of under 80,000 clones listed, around 82% are singletons. The specimen comprised CD4+ or CD8+ T cells sorted from blood, sampled in a trial of the OX40 agonist ivuxolimab. All receptors derive from an adult with an advanced solid tumor such as melanoma, head and neck, liver or kidney cancer.

The V gene is TRBV7-9, the J gene TRBJ2-4; D possibly corresponds to TRBD2 (5 bases). Deletions cut 5 bases from V and 8 bases from J, with 10 bases between. Germline V gene sequence: CDR1 SEHNR, CDR2 FQNEAQ (reference sequence). This CDR3 is 12 amino acids long. The CDR3 region is CASSGYGDIQYF. The CDR3 bases are TGTGCCAGCAGCGGGTACGGGGACATTCAGTACTTC.

The chain joins TRBV6-5 to TRBJ1-2; D might be TRBD1 (5 bases). The V gene lost 6 bases and the J gene lost 2 bases, with 10 bases spanning the gap. Germline values: CDR1 MNHEY, CDR2 SVGAGI. CDR3 length: 13 residues. As DNA, the CDR3 is TGTGCCAGCAGGAAGACAGCCAACTATGGCTACACCTTC. It encodes CASRKTANYGYTF.

The chain uses TRBV5-1 and TRBJ2-3, with D perhaps TRBD2 (6 bases). The germline CDR1 and CDR2 sequences are SGHRS and YFSETQ. There are 15 residues in the CDR3. With 4 bases removed from V and 2 bases from J, the gap between germline ends came to 14 bases. The CDR3 nucleotides read TGCGCCAGCAGCATCCGGGACTCAATCACAGATACGCAGTATTTT. Translated, it gives CASSIRDSITDTQYF.

This chain joins TRBV6-1 and TRBJ2-7, with 12 bases matching TRBD1. The CDR3 runs 15 residues. V lost 4 bases to trimming and J lost 7 bases; unmatched junction nucleotides: 8. Looked up from germline, CDR1 is MNHNS and CDR2 is SASEGT. The CDR3 bases are TGTGCCAGCAGTGCGCCGGGACAGGGGGCGGGGGAGCAGTACTTC. Encoded protein: CASSAPGQGAGEQYF.

V gene TRBV7-2 combines with J gene TRBJ2-7, with TRBD1 identical over 8 bases. CDR3 length: 15 amino acids. V dropped 6 bases and J dropped 5; count of bases not matched to a gene: 12. The germline CDR1 and CDR2 sequences are SGHTA and FQGNSA. The CDR3 spells CASRPPGGASHEQYF. The CDR3 DNA reads TGTGCCAGCAGACCTCCAGGGGGCGCAAGCCACGAGCAGTACTTC.

This clone came up a few times. CDR3 sequence (DNA): TGTGCCAGCAGCTTACCAGGGGGCGGTAACACTGAAGCTTTCTTT. Translated: CASSLPGGGNTEAFF. This chain connects TRBV7-2 to TRBJ1-1; 8 bases agree with TRBD1. Losses at the gene ends were 2 bases for V and 2 bases for J; bases not matched to a gene: 4. This CDR3 has 15 amino acids. CDR1 is SGHTA, CDR2 FQGNSA, per germline.

This clone appeared a few times. The limits of the CDR3 on the DNA are not certain, so only TCRdb's listed CDR3 is given. V usage is TRBV6-1 and J usage is TRBJ2-6. The CDR3 region is 13 residues in length, termini included. Looked up from germline, CDR1 is MNHNS and CDR2 is SASEGT. The CDR3 protein is CASILVGANVLTF.

This clone appeared a single time. The rearrangement links TRBV19 to TRBJ2-4; D not resolved. The V gene lost 3 bases and the J gene lost 0 bases, with 9 bases spanning the gap. CDR3 length: 15 amino acids. Germline-derived CDR1 and CDR2 are LNHDA and SQIVND (reference sequence). CDR3 sequence reads: CASSIQSLAKNIQYF. The DNA of the CDR3 is TGTGCCAGTAGTATTCAGAGTCTAGCCAAAAACATTCAGTACTTC.

The chain is built from TRBV7-2 and TRBJ2-7; 8 bases align to TRBD2. Per germline, CDR1 SGHTA and CDR2 FQGNSA. V trimming: 6 bases; J trimming: 3 bases; junction bases outside the gene matches: 7. The CDR3 has 14 residues. The CDR3 is CASREGGGIYEQYF. In DNA, the CDR3 is TGTGCCAGCAGAGAAGGCGGGGGGATCTACGAGCAGTACTTC.

This chain joins TRBV28 and TRBJ1-5; D unclear. V was cut by 4 bases and J by 0 bases, with 10 bases left in between. The germline V gene encodes CDR1 MDHEN and CDR2 SYDVKM. The CDR3 runs 15 residues. CDR3 nucleotides: TGTGCCAGCAGTTGGTTAATTCTTAGCAATCAGCCCCAGCATTTT. Translation: CASSWLILSNQPQHF.

This CDR3 is CASSDGSSYEQYF. CDR3 DNA sequence: TGTGCCAGCAGTGATGGTTCCTCCTACGAGCAGTACTTC. V gene TRBV2 combines with J gene TRBJ2-7; D unresolved. The CDR3 is 13 residues long. Per germline, CDR1 SNHLY and CDR2 FYNNEI. V was cut by 3 bases and J by 0 bases, with 6 bases left in between.

The chain uses TRBV5-4 and TRBJ2-3; TRBD2 aligns across 7 bases. With V trimmed by 4 bases and J by 4 bases, 6 bases remained unmatched. The CDR3 totals 14 residues. Germline V gives CDR1 SGHNT, CDR2 YYREEE (reference sequence). The CDR3 protein is CASSRAGGADTQYF. The DNA for the CDR3 is TGTGCCAGCAGCAGGGCTGGGGGGGCAGATACGCAGTATTTT.

V gene TRBV5-1 combines with J gene TRBJ2-7; the D is unclear. The CDR3 length is 13 residues. Trimming stripped 4 bases from V and 0 bases from J, with 8 bases between. Germline values: CDR1 SGHRS, CDR2 YFSETQ. The chain's CDR3 is CASSNTNSYEQYF. In nucleotides, the CDR3 is TGCGCCAGCAGCAACACTAACTCCTACGAGCAGTACTTC.

This clone has a handful of counts. The chain couples TRBV10-3 to TRBJ1-6; possibly TRBD1 for D (6 bases). This CDR3 is 13 amino acids long. The V and J ends lost 7 bases and 8 bases respectively, with 12 bases between them. The V gene's germline CDR1 is ENHRY and CDR2 SYGVKD. CDR3 region: CAITQGPDSPLHF. CDR3 coding DNA: TGTGCCATCACCCAGGGGCCCGATTCACCCCTCCACTTT.

V is TRBV28 and J is TRBJ2-1; D unresolved. From germline, CDR1 is MDHEN and CDR2 SYDVKM. The CDR3 extends over 13 amino acids. V lost 4 bases to trimming and J lost 7 bases, with 11 bases between them. CDR3 amino acids: CASSYNRGNEQFF. In nucleotides, the CDR3 is TGTGCCAGCAGTTATAACCGAGGTAATGAGCAGTTCTTC.

This chain connects TRBV5-4 to TRBJ2-2, with 11 nucleotides matching TRBD2. The V segment lost 4 bases and the J segment 0 bases; nucleotides outside the gene matches: 5. Germline CDR1 and CDR2: SGHNT and YYREEE (reference sequence). This CDR3 comprises 17 residues. The CDR3 spells CASSPSSGGANTGELFF. The CDR3 nucleotides are TGTGCCAGCAGCCCGAGTAGCGGGGGGGCGAACACCGGGGAGCTGTTTTTT. The whole variable domain, filled in from reference TRBV5-4 and TRBJ2-2, reads ETGVTQSPTHLIKTRGQQVTLRCSSQSGHNTVSWYQQALGQGPQFIFQYYREEENGRGNFPPRFSGLQFPNYSSELNVNALELDDSALYLCASSPSSGGANTGELFFGEGSRLTVL.

This clone was counted only a few times. V usage is TRBV6-1 and J usage is TRBJ2-3; D uncertain. The CDR3 extends over 14 amino acids. The V gene lost 5 bases and the J gene lost 1 base, with 10 bases spanning the gap. Per the germline V gene, CDR1 is MNHNS and CDR2 is SASEGT. CDR3 sequence: CASSPDPRTDTQYF. The CDR3 region has the DNA TGTGCCAGCAGTCCCGACCCACGCACAGATACGCAGTATTTT.

In its sample, this clone was seen a few times. V is TRBV18 and J is TRBJ1-5; TRBD1 might be the D (5 bases). This CDR3 has 15 residues. V was cut by 0 bases and J by 0 bases, with 6 bases left in between. Germline loops: CDR1 KGHSH, CDR2 LQKENI. CDR3 bases: TGTGCCAGCTCACCACCGGGGGATAGCAATCAGCCCCAGCATTTT. It translates to CASSPPGDSNQPQHF.

V is TRBV6-5 and J is TRBJ2-7; tentatively, D is TRBD1 (6 bases). The germline V gene has CDR1 MNHEY and CDR2 SVGAGI. Trimming stripped 0 bases from V and 2 bases from J, with 14 bases between. The CDR3 is made up of 16 amino acids. CDR3 in DNA: TGTGCCAGCAGTTACTCTTCGACAGGCTGGGCCTACGAGCAGTACTTC. This gives the protein CASSYSSTGWAYEQYF.

Here the CDR3 reads CASSPGQGFGNTEAFF. CDR3 DNA sequence: TGTGCCAGCAGCCCGGGACAGGGGTTCGGGAACACTGAAGCTTTCTTT. The chain employs TRBV11-3 and TRBJ1-1; 10 positions agree with TRBD1. Unmatched junction bases numbered 7, after V lost 5 bases and J lost 1 base. Germline CDR1 reads SGHNT; CDR2 reads YENEEA. This CDR3 spans 16 amino acids.

The chain uses TRBV23-1 and TRBJ2-7, with 8 bases lining up with TRBD1. TRBV23-1 is flagged as an ORF with uncertain function. The V gene end was trimmed by 3 bases and the J gene end by 0 bases; junction bases not matched to a gene: 4. This CDR3 is built from 15 residues. CDR3 in amino acids: CASSQDRAASYEQYF. In DNA, the CDR3 is TGCGCCAGCAGTCAGGACAGGGCCGCCTCCTACGAGCAGTACTTC.

V is TRBV28 and J is TRBJ1-5; no definite D call. This CDR3 has 14 residues. The V gene lost 3 bases and the J gene lost 2 bases, with 8 bases spanning the gap. The V gene's germline CDR1 is MDHEN and CDR2 SYDVKM. As DNA, the CDR3 is TGTGCCAGCAGTTTGCTGGACGGCAATCAGCCCCAGCATTTT. It is translated as CASSLLDGNQPQHF.

CDR3: CASRRAPGLAGGYEQYF. CDR3 bases: TGTGCCAGCAGGAGGGCCCCGGGACTAGCGGGGGGCTACGAGCAGTACTTC. The J gene is TRBJ2-7, the V gene TRBV2; TRBD2 matches at 15 bases. V lost 6 bases, J lost 3 bases, and 9 bases stayed unmatched. The germline gives CDR1 SNHLY, CDR2 FYNNEI. The CDR3 has 17 amino acids.

The chain joins TRBV15 to TRBJ2-7, with D unclear. Trimming removed 6 bases from V and 3 bases from J, with 12 bases in between. The CDR3 consists of 13 residues. The germline CDR1 and CDR2 sequences are LNHNV and YYDKDF (reference sequence). For the CDR3, the DNA is TGTGCCACCAGTACCCAGGCCGGCTACGAGCAGTACTTC. Its translation is CATSTQAGYEQYF.

The chain combines TRBV6-1 with TRBJ2-1; D gene unclear. Trimming left V 2 bases short and J 9 bases short, with 5 bases between. CDR3 size: 11 residues. The germline V gene has CDR1 MNHNS and CDR2 SASEGT. The CDR3 DNA reads TGTGCCAGCAGTGAATTCGGTGAGCAGTTCTTC. It encodes CASSEFGEQFF.

This chain connects TRBV9 to TRBJ2-1; D might be TRBD1 or TRBD2, each matching 6 bases. The CDR3 is made up of 13 amino acids. CDR1 is SGDLS and CDR2 is YYNGEE in the germline V gene. Trimming cost V 5 bases and J 9 bases, with 15 bases left between them. CDR3 sequence reads: CASSPLGGGEQFF. CDR3 bases: TGTGCCAGCAGTCCCTTGGGGGGCGGTGAGCAGTTCTTC.

The V call is TRBV6-5, the J call TRBJ1-2; TRBD1 matches at 11 bases. In germline, CDR1 is MNHEY, CDR2 SVGAGI. J gave up 3 bases and V 6 bases, and 6 bases lay outside the gene matches. The CDR3 runs 15 residues. This chain's CDR3 is CASRSWGQGDYGYTF. CDR3 DNA: TGTGCCAGCAGATCTTGGGGACAGGGGGACTATGGCTACACCTTC.